Listed below are T cell receptor beta chains from one sample, sequenced in a study of T cell repertoires in cytomegalovirus infection. For these TCRs, the target antigens are not known. TCRdb re-called the reads through MiXCR, storing one row per CDR3 protein. The table records under 850,000 distinct CDR3 sequences, roughly 33% of them present only once. This specimen was cultured PBMCs, taken from culture after CMV antigen stimulation. These receptors were taken from a human donor in good health (CMV status not recorded). Some clones in this sample may be carry-over from other donors' samples. CDR3s include the opening cysteine and the closing phenylalanine or tryptophan. A D gene is named only where the DNA matches it firmly. The size field is filled for only some rows; it gives once, few, many or a size class.

CDR3nt: TGTGCCAGCAGCTTATCGGGACACTCATACGAGCAGTACTTC; CDR3aa: CASSLSGHSYEQYF; v_gene: TRBV7-2; d_gene: -; j_gene: TRBJ2-7; abundance: -
CDR3nt: TGTGCCACCGAGGGACTCCTATTGGGCACTGAAGCTTTCTTT; CDR3aa: CATEGLLLGTEAFF; v_gene: TRBV7-6; d_gene: -; j_gene: TRBJ1-1; abundance: few
CDR3nt: TGTGCCAGCAGCCAGGTTGGTGGGGCCAACGTCCTGACTTTC; CDR3aa: CASSQVGGANVLTF; v_gene: TRBV7-2; d_gene: -; j_gene: TRBJ2-6; abundance: few
CDR3nt: TGTGCCAGCAGCTTAAGTTCGCCTTGGGATGAGCAGTTCTTC; CDR3aa: CASSLSSPWDEQFF; v_gene: TRBV7-8; d_gene: -; j_gene: TRBJ2-1; abundance: few
CDR3nt: TGTGCCAGCAGTATGACAGGGGCTTCCTACAATGAGCAGTTCTTC; CDR3aa: CASSMTGASYNEQFF; v_gene: TRBV6-2/TRBV6-3; d_gene: TRBD1; j_gene: TRBJ2-1; abundance: few
CDR3nt: TGCAGTGCTAGAGTCGGACTAGCGGGAGTACTAGATACGCAGTATTTT; CDR3aa: CSARVGLAGVLDTQYF; v_gene: TRBV20-1; d_gene: TRBD2; j_gene: TRBJ2-3; abundance: once
CDR3nt: TGCAGTGCTAGAAGGGCCTCACAGGGGGCAGATGACACCATATATTTT; CDR3aa: CSARRASQGADDTIYF; v_gene: TRBV20-1; d_gene: TRBD1; j_gene: TRBJ1-3; abundance: few
CDR3nt: TGTGCCAGCAGGGGGACTTTGACTGAAGCTTTCTTT; CDR3aa: CASRGTLTEAFF; v_gene: TRBV2; d_gene: -; j_gene: TRBJ1-1; abundance: -
CDR3nt: TGTGCCAGCAGCGCGGGACTAGCGGAGATCAATGAGCAGTTCTTC; CDR3aa: CASSAGLAEINEQFF; v_gene: TRBV7-6; d_gene: TRBD2; j_gene: TRBJ2-1; abundance: -
CDR3nt: TGCGCCAGCAGCCAAGTTTTAACTTCTAGCTCCTACGAGCAGTACTTC; CDR3aa: CASSQVLTSSSYEQYF; v_gene: TRBV4-1; d_gene: -; j_gene: TRBJ2-7; abundance: few
CDR3nt: TGTGCCAGCAGCCCCGGTTACAGCTCCTACGAGCAGTACTTC; CDR3aa: CASSPGYSSYEQYF; v_gene: TRBV7-2; d_gene: -; j_gene: TRBJ2-7; abundance: few
CDR3nt: TGTGCCAGCAGCTCCTTGACAGATACAGATACGCAGTATTTT; CDR3aa: CASSSLTDTDTQYF; v_gene: TRBV11-1; d_gene: -; j_gene: TRBJ2-3; abundance: few
CDR3nt: TGTGCCAGCAGTGAGATGGGCTCCTACGAGCAGTACTTC; CDR3aa: CASSEMGSYEQYF; v_gene: TRBV2; d_gene: -; j_gene: TRBJ2-7; abundance: -
CDR3nt: TGCAGTGCTCCGAAGGTTCCTTCGGGGGGTGAGACCCAGTACTTC; CDR3aa: CSAPKVPSGGETQYF; v_gene: TRBV20-1; d_gene: TRBD2; j_gene: TRBJ2-5; abundance: -
CDR3nt: TGTGCCAGCGTGCCAGCGGGAGTGGGAGATACGCAGTATTTT; CDR3aa: CASVPAGVGDTQYF; v_gene: TRBV6-1; d_gene: TRBD2; j_gene: TRBJ2-3; abundance: -
CDR3nt: TGTGCCAGCAGCCGAGGCGGACGGACCTCTGGAAACACCATATATTTT; CDR3aa: CASSRGGRTSGNTIYF; v_gene: TRBV6-6; d_gene: -; j_gene: TRBJ1-3; abundance: -
CDR3nt: TGTGCCAGCAGTGTGGGACAGCTAAGCATCCAGCATTTT; CDR3aa: CASSVGQLSIQHF; v_gene: TRBV12-3/TRBV12-4; d_gene: TRBD1; j_gene: TRBJ1-5; abundance: once
CDR3nt: TGTGCCAGCAGCTCCGGGTCGGGGGGGACCACAGATACGCAGTATTTT; CDR3aa: CASSSGSGGTTDTQYF; v_gene: TRBV7-8; d_gene: TRBD2; j_gene: TRBJ2-3; abundance: -
CDR3nt: TGTGCCACCAGCAGAGAGACACTCGCTAATGAAAAACTGTTTTTT; CDR3aa: CATSRETLANEKLFF; v_gene: TRBV15; d_gene: -; j_gene: TRBJ1-4; abundance: -
CDR3nt: TGTGCCAGCAGCTTTACTAGCGGGTACCAGGAGACCCAGTACTTC; CDR3aa: CASSFTSGYQETQYF; v_gene: TRBV11-2; d_gene: TRBD2; j_gene: TRBJ2-5; abundance: -
CDR3nt: TGTGCCAGTAGTATAACCCTGTCGCATCTTGAGCAGTTCTTC; CDR3aa: CASSITLSHLEQFF; v_gene: TRBV19; d_gene: -; j_gene: TRBJ2-1; abundance: few
CDR3nt: TGTGCCAGCAGCCGAGGAGGGGCAATCACAGATACGCAGTATTTT; CDR3aa: CASSRGGAITDTQYF; v_gene: TRBV4-1; d_gene: -; j_gene: TRBJ2-3; abundance: few
CDR3nt: TGTGCCAGCAGCCAAGGGGGGACAGCCCCTTACCAAGAGACCCAGTACTTC; CDR3aa: CASSQGGTAPYQETQYF; v_gene: TRBV4-2; d_gene: TRBD1; j_gene: TRBJ2-5; abundance: -
CDR3nt: TGTGCCAGCAGTCCCGGACCCAGGGGAGACACCGGGGAGCTGTTTTTT; CDR3aa: CASSPGPRGDTGELFF; v_gene: TRBV4-2; d_gene: -; j_gene: TRBJ2-2; abundance: -
CDR3nt: TGTGCCAGCCATCACCTGGGACTTCTGAACACCGGGGAGCTGTTTTTT; CDR3aa: CASHHLGLLNTGELFF; v_gene: TRBV27; d_gene: -; j_gene: TRBJ2-2; abundance: few
CDR3nt: TGTGCCAGCAGTCAGACTAGGGTAGGGCGCACAGATACGCAGTATTTT; CDR3aa: CASSQTRVGRTDTQYF; v_gene: TRBV28; d_gene: -; j_gene: TRBJ2-3; abundance: -
CDR3nt: TGTGCCAGCAGCTTAAGCCTAAACTACGGGGACCAGTACTTC; CDR3aa: CASSLSLNYGDQYF; v_gene: TRBV7-6; d_gene: -; j_gene: TRBJ2-5; abundance: few
CDR3nt: TGTGCCAGCAGCCCCCCTAGCGGGGCCCAAGAGACCCAGTACTTC; CDR3aa: CASSPPSGAQETQYF; v_gene: TRBV5-4; d_gene: TRBD2; j_gene: TRBJ2-5; abundance: -
CDR3nt: TGCGCCAGCAGCCGACAGGGGGAGGACACTGAAGCTTTCTTT; CDR3aa: CASSRQGEDTEAFF; v_gene: TRBV5-1; d_gene: TRBD1; j_gene: TRBJ1-1; abundance: -
CDR3nt: TGTGCCAGCTCACCTTTGACAGGATCGAACACTGAAGCTTTCTTT; CDR3aa: CASSPLTGSNTEAFF; v_gene: TRBV18; d_gene: -; j_gene: TRBJ1-1; abundance: -
CDR3nt: TGTGCCAGCAGCTTAGTCTGGGGCGACACCATATATTTT; CDR3aa: CASSLVWGDTIYF; v_gene: TRBV7-2; d_gene: -; j_gene: TRBJ1-3; abundance: many
CDR3nt: TGTGCCAGCAGCCTAACCGGGACTGGACCCTACGAGCAGTACTTC; CDR3aa: CASSLTGTGPYEQYF; v_gene: TRBV14; d_gene: -; j_gene: TRBJ2-7; abundance: -
CDR3nt: TGTGCCAGCAGGGGGCTAGCGTCCTCCTACAATGAGCAGTTCTTC; CDR3aa: CASRGLASSYNEQFF; v_gene: TRBV7-2; d_gene: -; j_gene: TRBJ2-1; abundance: -
CDR3nt: TGCAGTGCCTTGGGACTAGCGGGAGGTCCGAGCTCCTACAATGAGCAGTTCTTC; CDR3aa: CSALGLAGGPSSYNEQFF; v_gene: TRBV20-1; d_gene: TRBD2; j_gene: TRBJ2-1; abundance: -
CDR3nt: TGTGCCAGTAGTATTGGCGGTCTTCAGCCCCAGCATTTT; CDR3aa: CASSIGGLQPQHF; v_gene: TRBV19; d_gene: -; j_gene: TRBJ1-5; abundance: -
CDR3nt: TGTGCCAGCAGGCGAGGGGGGGACTTCCCCGGGGAGCTGTTTTTT; CDR3aa: CASRRGGDFPGELFF; v_gene: TRBV7-9; d_gene: -; j_gene: TRBJ2-2; abundance: few
CDR3nt: TGTGCCACCAGAACGGCTGGAAACACCATATATTTT; CDR3aa: CATRTAGNTIYF; v_gene: TRBV24-1; d_gene: -; j_gene: TRBJ1-3; abundance: -
CDR3nt: TGTGCCAGTAGTATTGGGGCTAGATCTGGCGAGCAGTACTTC; CDR3aa: CASSIGARSGEQYF; v_gene: TRBV19; d_gene: -; j_gene: TRBJ2-7; abundance: -
CDR3nt: TGTGCCAGCAGCTTAGGAGTGTGGGCGGGAGGGGGCAATGAGCAGTTCTTC; CDR3aa: CASSLGVWAGGGNEQFF; v_gene: TRBV7-8; d_gene: TRBD2; j_gene: TRBJ2-1; abundance: once
CDR3nt: TGTGCCAGCAGTCCAGGGACCTGGCTAGCGACCAATGAGCAGTTCTTC; CDR3aa: CASSPGTWLATNEQFF; v_gene: TRBV12-3/TRBV12-4; d_gene: -; j_gene: TRBJ2-1; abundance: -
CDR3nt: TGTGCCAGCGCCATCTTCTTAGCGAGAAAAAGAACTGATACGCAGTATTTT; CDR3aa: CASAIFLARKRTDTQYF; v_gene: TRBV28; d_gene: -; j_gene: TRBJ2-3; abundance: few
CDR3nt: TGTGCCAGTAGTTCGGTTCTGGGAAGGGCCGGGGAGCTGTTTTTT; CDR3aa: CASSSVLGRAGELFF; v_gene: TRBV19; d_gene: -; j_gene: TRBJ2-2; abundance: few